The sequence of this TCR beta chain was determined in a study of follicular helper T cells after annual influenza vaccination. Study results and limitations: Productive TCRB sequences came from only roughly 9-21% of cells.

Time point denoted: 2015-2016 season, pre-vaccination. Non-naive CD4+CXCR5+PD-1+ cTfh were sorted into ICOS+CD38+ and ICOS-CD38- fractions. As regards this clone: What it binds is not known.

The assay was immunoSEQ multiplex PCR, and TCRdb's table has in-frame clones only and misses some. This table holds fewer than 11,000 clones, over 70% found once. Germline values: CDR1 ENHRY, CDR2 SYGVKD. Losses at the gene ends were 6 bases for V and 8 bases for J; bases not matched to a gene: 9. This CDR3 is built from 14 residues. The receptor was derived from an adult who received the influenza vaccine. This chain links TRBV10-3 with TRBJ2-3, with 9 bases that match TRBD1. The sequences come from CXCR5+ CD38- circulating T follicular helper cells from blood, collected on the day of influenza vaccination. Specified subset: circulating Tfh, non-naive CD4+CXCR5+PD-1+ (ICOS+CD38+ or ICOS-CD38-). The CDR3 loop reads CAIRPGQGAGTQYF. CDR3 nucleotides: TGTGCCATCAGACCGGGACAGGGCGCCGGTACGCAGTATTTT.